This TCR beta chain is from a study of blood T cells in healthy people across ages. Study-wide results and caveats: Per million T cells, TCR beta diversity dropped about linearly as age rose.

A note on this clonotype: Its antigen is not identified.

A second PCR of roughly 7 to 11 cycles used a sample-barcoded 5' primer and a J-beta primer mix. Researchers report that a template-switch adaptor with 12 random nucleotides tagged each cDNA molecule. TCRdb reprocessed the 5' RACE reads with MiXCR, giving one entry per CDR3 protein. This table has roughly 800,000 distinct CDR3 sequences, 40% to 65% appearing once. The CDR3 sequence is 14 residues long. CDR1 DFQATT and CDR2 SNEGSKA come from the germline V gene (reference sequence). V dropped 0 bases and J dropped 4; count of bases not matched to a gene: 6. Sequenced material: blood. The chain couples TRBV20-1 to TRBJ2-7; TRBD2 aligns across 7 bases. The source is a man older than 75 in good health. In DNA form, the CDR3 reads TGCAGTGCTAGAGACGGACTAGTTGGGTACGAGCAGTACTTC. Amino acids: CSARDGLVGYEQYF.